This TCR beta chain comes out of a study of blood T cell repertoires in COVID-19. At the level of the study: Nucleic acid was either cDNA or gDNA, and it came from T cells, B-cell-depleted T cells, or PBMCs.

Sequenced by immunoSEQ multiplex PCR; TCRdb stores in-frame clones only, minus some. This table has about 240,000 clones, 75% to 90% appearing once. Participant ages covered about 18 to 89 years across some 25 US areas. Source material: PBMCs or T cells enriched from blood (not recorded which). This sequence originates from a woman between 40 and 55 years old with acute COVID-19.

The CDR3 protein is CASSSSRQETQYF. As DNA, the CDR3 is TGTGCCAGCAGCTCTAGCCGTCAAGAGACCCAGTACTTC. V gene TRBV7-3 combines with J gene TRBJ2-5, with a possible D match to TRBD2 (5 bases). There are 13 residues in the CDR3. From germline, CDR1 is SGHTA and CDR2 FQGTGA. V lost 4 bases to trimming and J lost 2 bases, with 8 bases between them.